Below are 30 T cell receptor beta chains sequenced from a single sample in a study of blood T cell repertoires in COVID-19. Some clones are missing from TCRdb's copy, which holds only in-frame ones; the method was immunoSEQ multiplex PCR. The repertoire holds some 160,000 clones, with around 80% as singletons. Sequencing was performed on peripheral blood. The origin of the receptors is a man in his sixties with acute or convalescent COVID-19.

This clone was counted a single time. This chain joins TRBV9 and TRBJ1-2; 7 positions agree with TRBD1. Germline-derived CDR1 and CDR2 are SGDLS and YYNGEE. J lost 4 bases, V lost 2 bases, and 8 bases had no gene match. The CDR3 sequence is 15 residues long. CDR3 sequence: CASSVSQGVGYGYTF. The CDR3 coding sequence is TGTGCCAGCAGCGTCAGCCAGGGGGTTGGCTATGGCTACACCTTC.

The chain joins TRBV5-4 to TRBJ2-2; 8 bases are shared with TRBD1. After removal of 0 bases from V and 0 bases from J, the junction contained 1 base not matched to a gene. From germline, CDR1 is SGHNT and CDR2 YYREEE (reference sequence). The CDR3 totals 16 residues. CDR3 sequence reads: CASSLAGGANTGELFF. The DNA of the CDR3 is TGTGCCAGCAGCTTGGCAGGGGGCGCGAACACCGGGGAGCTGTTTTTT. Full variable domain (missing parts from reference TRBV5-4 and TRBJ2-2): ETGVTQSPTHLIKTRGQQVTLRCSSQSGHNTVSWYQQALGQGPQFIFQYYREEENGRGNFPPRFSGLQFPNYSSELNVNALELDDSALYLCASSLAGGANTGELFFGEGSRLTVL.

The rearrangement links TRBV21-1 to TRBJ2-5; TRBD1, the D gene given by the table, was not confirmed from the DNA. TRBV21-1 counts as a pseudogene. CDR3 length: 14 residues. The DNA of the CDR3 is TGTGCCAGCAGCAATTGCCAGTGGGTAAGGGGCCAGTACTTC. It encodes CASSNCQWVRGQYF.

CDR3 nucleotides: TGTGCCAGCAGTTTTGGTCGGGAAGGAAACATTCAGTACTTC. Translation: CASSFGREGNIQYF. V usage is TRBV28 and J usage is TRBJ2-4; D is perhaps TRBD2 (5 bases). V shed 3 bases and J shed 6 bases, with 12 bases lying between them. The CDR3 has 14 residues. Germline V gene lookup returns CDR1 MDHEN and CDR2 SYDVKM.

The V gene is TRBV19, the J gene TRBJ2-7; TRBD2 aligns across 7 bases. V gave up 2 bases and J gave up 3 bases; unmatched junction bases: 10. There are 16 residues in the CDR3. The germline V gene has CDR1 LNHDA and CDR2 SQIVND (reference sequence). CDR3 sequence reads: CASSISPGRPGYEQYF. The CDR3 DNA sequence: TGTGCCAGTAGTATAAGTCCCGGGAGGCCAGGCTACGAGCAGTACTTC.

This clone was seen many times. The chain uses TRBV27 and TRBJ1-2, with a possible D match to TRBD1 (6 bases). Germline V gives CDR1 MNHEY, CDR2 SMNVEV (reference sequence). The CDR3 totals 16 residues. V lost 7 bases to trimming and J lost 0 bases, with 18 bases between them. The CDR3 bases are TGTGCCAGCAAAGGGGCCTCCAGGGGCCCTAACTATGGCTACACCTTC. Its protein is CASKGASRGPNYGYTF.

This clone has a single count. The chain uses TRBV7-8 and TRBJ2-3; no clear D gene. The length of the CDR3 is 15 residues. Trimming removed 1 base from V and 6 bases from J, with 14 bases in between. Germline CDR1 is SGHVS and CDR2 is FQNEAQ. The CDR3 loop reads CASSLESRRVDTQYF. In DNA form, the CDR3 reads TGTGCCAGCAGCTTAGAAAGCCGCCGGGTGGATACGCAGTATTTT.

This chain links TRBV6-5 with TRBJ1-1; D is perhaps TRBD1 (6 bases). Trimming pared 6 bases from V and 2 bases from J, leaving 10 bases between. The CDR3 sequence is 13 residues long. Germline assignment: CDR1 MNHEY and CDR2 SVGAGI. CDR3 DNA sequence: TGTGCCAGCAGGCCACAGGGTAACACTGAAGCTTTCTTT. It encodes CASRPQGNTEAFF.

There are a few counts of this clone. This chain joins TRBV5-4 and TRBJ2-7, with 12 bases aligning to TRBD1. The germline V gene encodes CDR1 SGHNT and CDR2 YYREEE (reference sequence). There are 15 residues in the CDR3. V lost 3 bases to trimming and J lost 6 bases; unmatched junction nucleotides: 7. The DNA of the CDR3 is TGTGCCAGCAGCTATGTGGGACAGGGGGCGGGCGAGCAGTACTTC. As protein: CASSYVGQGAGEQYF. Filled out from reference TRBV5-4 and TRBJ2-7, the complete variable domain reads ETGVTQSPTHLIKTRGQQVTLRCSSQSGHNTVSWYQQALGQGPQFIFQYYREEENGRGNFPPRFSGLQFPNYSSELNVNALELDDSALYLCASSYVGQGAGEQYFGPGTRLTVT.

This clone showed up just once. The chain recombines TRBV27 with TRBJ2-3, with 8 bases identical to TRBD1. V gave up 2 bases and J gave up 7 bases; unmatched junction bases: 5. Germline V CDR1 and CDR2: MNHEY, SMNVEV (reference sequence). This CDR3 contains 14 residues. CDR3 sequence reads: CASSLPGQGNTQYF. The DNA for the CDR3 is TGTGCCAGCAGTTTACCCGGACAGGGAAATACGCAGTATTTT.

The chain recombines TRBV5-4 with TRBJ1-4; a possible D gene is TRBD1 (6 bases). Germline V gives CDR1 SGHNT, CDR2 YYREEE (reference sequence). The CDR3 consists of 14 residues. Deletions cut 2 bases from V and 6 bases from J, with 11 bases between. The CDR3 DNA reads TGTGCCAGCAGCTTCGGCAGGGGTTATGAAAAACTGTTTTTT. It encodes CASSFGRGYEKLFF.

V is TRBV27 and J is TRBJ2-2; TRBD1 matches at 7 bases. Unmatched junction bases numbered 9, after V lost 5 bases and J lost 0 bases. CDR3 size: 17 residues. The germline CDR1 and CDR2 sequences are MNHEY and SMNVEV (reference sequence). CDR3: CASSLYQTGPNTGELFF. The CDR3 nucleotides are TGTGCCAGCAGTCTCTACCAGACAGGGCCGAACACCGGGGAGCTGTTTTTT.

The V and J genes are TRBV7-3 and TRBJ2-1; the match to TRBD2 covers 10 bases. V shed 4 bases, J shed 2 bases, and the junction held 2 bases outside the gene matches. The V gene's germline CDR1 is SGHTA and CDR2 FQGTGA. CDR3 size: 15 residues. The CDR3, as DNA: TGTGCCAGCAGCTCTAGCGGGGGACCCTACAATGAGCAGTTCTTC. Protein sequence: CASSSSGGPYNEQFF.

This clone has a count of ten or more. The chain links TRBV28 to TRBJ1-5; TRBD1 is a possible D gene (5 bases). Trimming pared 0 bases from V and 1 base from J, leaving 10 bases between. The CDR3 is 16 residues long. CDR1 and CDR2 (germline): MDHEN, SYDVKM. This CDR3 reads CASSLWGLVSNQPQHF. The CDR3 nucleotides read TGTGCCAGCAGTTTATGGGGGCTTGTCAGCAATCAGCCCCAGCATTTT.

CDR3 DNA: TGTGCCAGCAGTGAAGCCCGGGACAGGGGTTTGGGAGAGACCCAGTACTTC. It codes for CASSEARDRGLGETQYF. The chain employs TRBV6-1 and TRBJ2-5; TRBD1 matches 10 bases. Germline loops: CDR1 MNHNS, CDR2 SASEGT. The CDR3 length is 17 residues. Trimming at V came to 0 bases and at J to 4 bases, leaving 8 bases not matched to a gene.

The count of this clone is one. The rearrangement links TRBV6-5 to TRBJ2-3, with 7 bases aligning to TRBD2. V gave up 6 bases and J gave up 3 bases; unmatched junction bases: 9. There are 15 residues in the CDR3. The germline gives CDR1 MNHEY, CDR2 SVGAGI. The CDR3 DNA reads TGTGCCAGCAGAGGGGCGGGAGTAGTAACAGATACGCAGTATTTT. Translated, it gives CASRGAGVVTDTQYF.

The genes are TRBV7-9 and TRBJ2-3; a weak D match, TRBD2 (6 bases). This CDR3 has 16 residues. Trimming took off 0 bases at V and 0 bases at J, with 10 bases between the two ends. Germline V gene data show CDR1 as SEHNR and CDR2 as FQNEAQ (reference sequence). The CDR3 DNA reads TGTGCCAGCAGCTTAGCCAGCGGGCCTAGCACAGATACGCAGTATTTT. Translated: CASSLASGPSTDTQYF.

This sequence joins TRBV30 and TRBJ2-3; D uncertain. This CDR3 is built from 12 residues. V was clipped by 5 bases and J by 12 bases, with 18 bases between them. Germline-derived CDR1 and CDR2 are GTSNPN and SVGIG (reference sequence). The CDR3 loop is CAWESGQLRQYF. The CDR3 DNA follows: TGTGCCTGGGAATCTGGGCAGCTCCGTCAGTATTTT.

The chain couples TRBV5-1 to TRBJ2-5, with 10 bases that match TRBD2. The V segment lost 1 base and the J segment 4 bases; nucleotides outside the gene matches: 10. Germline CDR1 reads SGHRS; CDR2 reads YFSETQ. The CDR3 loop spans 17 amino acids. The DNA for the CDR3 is TGCGCCAGCAGCTTGTGGCGAGCGGGAGGGGGCGGAGAGACCCAGTACTTC. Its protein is CASSLWRAGGGGETQYF.

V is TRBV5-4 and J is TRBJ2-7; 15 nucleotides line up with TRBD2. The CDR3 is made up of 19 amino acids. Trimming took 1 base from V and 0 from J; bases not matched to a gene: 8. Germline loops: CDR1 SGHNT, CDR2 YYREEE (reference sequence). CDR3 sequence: CASSLQGTSGRRSSYEQYF. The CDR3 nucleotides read TGTGCCAGCAGCTTGCAGGGGACTAGCGGGAGGCGGAGCTCCTACGAGCAGTACTTC.

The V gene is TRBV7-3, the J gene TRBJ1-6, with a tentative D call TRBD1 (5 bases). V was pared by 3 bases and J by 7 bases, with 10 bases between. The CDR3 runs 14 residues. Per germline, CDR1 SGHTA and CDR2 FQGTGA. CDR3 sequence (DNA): TGTGCCAGCAGCTTCGGACAAAACAATTCACCCCTCCACTTT. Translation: CASSFGQNNSPLHF.

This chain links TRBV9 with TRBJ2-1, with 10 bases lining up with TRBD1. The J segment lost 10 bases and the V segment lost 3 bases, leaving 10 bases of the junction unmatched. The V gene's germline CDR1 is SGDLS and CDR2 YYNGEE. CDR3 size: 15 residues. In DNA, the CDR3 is TGTGCCAGCAGCGCTAGGACAGGGGGGAAAAGAGAGCAGTTCTTC. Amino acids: CASSARTGGKREQFF.

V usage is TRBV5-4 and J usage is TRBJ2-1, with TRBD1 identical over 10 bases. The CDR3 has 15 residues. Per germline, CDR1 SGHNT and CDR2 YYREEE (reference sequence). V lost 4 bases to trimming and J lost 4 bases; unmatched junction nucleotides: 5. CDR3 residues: CASSADRGPYNEQFF. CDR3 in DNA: TGTGCCAGCAGCGCTGACAGGGGGCCTTACAATGAGCAGTTCTTC.

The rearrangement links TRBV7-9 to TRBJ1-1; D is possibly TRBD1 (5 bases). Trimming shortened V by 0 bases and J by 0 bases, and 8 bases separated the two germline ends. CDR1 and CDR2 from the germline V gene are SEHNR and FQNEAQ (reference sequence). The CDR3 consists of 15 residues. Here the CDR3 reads CASSLASGLNTEAFF. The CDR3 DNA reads TGTGCCAGCAGCTTAGCCTCAGGGTTGAACACTGAAGCTTTCTTT.

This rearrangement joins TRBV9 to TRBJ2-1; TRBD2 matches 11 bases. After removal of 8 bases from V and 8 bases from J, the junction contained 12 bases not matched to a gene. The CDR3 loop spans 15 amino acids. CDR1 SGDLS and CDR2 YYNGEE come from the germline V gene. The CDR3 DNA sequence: TGTGCCAGATCGACTAGCGGGATTAAGAAGGATGAGCAGTTCTTC. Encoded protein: CARSTSGIKKDEQFF.

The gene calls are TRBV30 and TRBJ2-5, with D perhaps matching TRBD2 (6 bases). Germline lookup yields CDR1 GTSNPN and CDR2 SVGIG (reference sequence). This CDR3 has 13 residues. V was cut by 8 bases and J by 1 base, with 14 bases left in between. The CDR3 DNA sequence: TGTGCCCGCCGGGAGTCCCCCCAAGAGACCCAGTACTTC. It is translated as CARRESPQETQYF. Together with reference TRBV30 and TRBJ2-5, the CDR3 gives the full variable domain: SQTIHQWPATLVQPVGSPLSLECTVEGTSNPNLYWYRQAAGRGLQLLFYSVGIGQISSEVPQNLSASRPQDRQFILSSKKLLLSDSGFYLCARRESPQETQYFGPGTRLLVL.

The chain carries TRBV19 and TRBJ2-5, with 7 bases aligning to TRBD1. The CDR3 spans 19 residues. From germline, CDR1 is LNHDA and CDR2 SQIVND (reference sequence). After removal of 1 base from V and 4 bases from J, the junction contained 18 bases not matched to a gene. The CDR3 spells CASSIGAHRQGALGETQYF. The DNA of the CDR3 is TGTGCCAGTAGTATAGGGGCCCACAGACAGGGCGCTCTGGGAGAGACCCAGTACTTC.

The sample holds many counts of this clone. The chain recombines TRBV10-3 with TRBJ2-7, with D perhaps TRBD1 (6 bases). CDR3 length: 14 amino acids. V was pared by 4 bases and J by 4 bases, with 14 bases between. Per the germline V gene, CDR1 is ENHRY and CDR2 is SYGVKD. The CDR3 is CAISVQGEDYEQYF. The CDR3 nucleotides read TGTGCCATCAGTGTACAGGGTGAGGATTACGAGCAGTACTTC.

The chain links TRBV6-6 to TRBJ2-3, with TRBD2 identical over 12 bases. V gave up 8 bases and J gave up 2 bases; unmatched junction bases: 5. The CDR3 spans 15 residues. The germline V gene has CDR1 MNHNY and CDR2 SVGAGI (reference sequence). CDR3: CASRLAGVDTDTQYF. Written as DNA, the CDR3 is TGTGCCAGCCGACTAGCGGGAGTGGACACAGATACGCAGTATTTT.

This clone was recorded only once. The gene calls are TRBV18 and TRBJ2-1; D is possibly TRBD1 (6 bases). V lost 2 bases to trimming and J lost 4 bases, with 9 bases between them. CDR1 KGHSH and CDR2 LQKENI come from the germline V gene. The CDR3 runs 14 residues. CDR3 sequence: CASSPAQGYNEQFF. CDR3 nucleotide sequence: TGTGCCAGCTCACCAGCACAGGGATACAATGAGCAGTTCTTC.